This TCR beta chain was sequenced for a study of blood T cell repertoires in COVID-19. The wider study: Acute and convalescent COVID-19 specimens originated in the United States, Italy and Spain.

This CDR3 has 17 residues. Germline V gene data show CDR1 as GTSNPN and CDR2 as SVGIG (reference sequence). Trimming cost V 5 bases and J 8 bases; bases outside gene matches: 19. Methods used by the authors: Nucleated cell number was recorded as an estimate derived from reference gene primer amplification. Profiled with immunoSEQ multiplex PCR; TCRdb holds only in-frame clones, not every one. V, J and clone size are taken as reported in that table, and D and trimming were inferred from the DNA itself. This table has nearly 350,000 clones, about 89% appearing once. This clone was detected only once. This chain links TRBV30 with TRBJ2-1; 9 bases map to TRBD2. This receptor was taken from a woman in her forties or fifties with COVID-19, enrolled during active disease. Source material: peripheral blood. The CDR3 DNA is TGTGCCTGGGACCCCGGGAGGTTAGCGGGAGTCGCAGATGAGCAGTTCTTC. Its translation: CAWDPGRLAGVADEQFF.